These 32 T cell receptor beta chains originate from one sample sequenced in a study of T-cell memory formation after mild COVID-19. TCRdb fed the 5' RACE reads into MiXCR, producing one record per CDR3 protein. The repertoire consists of some 100,000 distinct CDR3 sequences, with around 10% occurring once and the leading ten covering 40%. The sample was PBMCs or a T cell subset sorted from them (not recorded which). Receptors originate from a young man who had mild COVID-19 (a few samples of this study predate the infection). Cell type and time point are not known.

V is TRBV28 and J is TRBJ1-5; 9 positions agree with TRBD1. The CDR3 contains 15 residues. Germline CDR1 MDHEN, CDR2 SYDVKM. V was pared by 5 bases and J by 7 bases, with 9 bases of the junction left unmatched. The DNA of the CDR3 is TGTGCCAGCAGTGTTTCTGGACAGGGGTTACAGCCCCAGCATTTT. Protein: CASSVSGQGLQPQHF.

This clonotype was counted ten times or more. V gene TRBV7-6 combines with J gene TRBJ2-7, with D tentatively TRBD2 (6 bases). This CDR3 is 15 amino acids long. Looked up from germline, CDR1 is SGHVS and CDR2 is FNYEAQ. V was pared by 5 bases and J by 2 bases, with 16 bases between. This CDR3 reads CASSRGTPYTYEQYF. In DNA form, the CDR3 reads TGTGCCAGCAGCCGCGGGACGCCGTATACCTACGAGCAGTACTTC.

The V call is TRBV7-6, the J call TRBJ2-3; D is uncertain. The V end lost 2 bases, the J end lost 0 bases, and 12 bases lay between the germline ends. The germline CDR1 and CDR2 sequences are SGHVS and FNYEAQ. This CDR3 contains 16 residues. This CDR3 reads CASSLFLTTSTDTQYF. The CDR3 DNA reads TGTGCCAGCAGCTTATTCCTGACGACTAGCACAGATACGCAGTATTTT.

This clonotype was counted only a few times. V is TRBV6-2 or TRBV6-3 and J is TRBJ2-1; 7 positions agree with TRBD2. CDR3 length: 15 residues. The germline CDR1 and CDR2 sequences are MNHEY and SVGEGT. V lost 4 bases to trimming and J lost 8 bases; unmatched junction nucleotides: 11. CDR3 sequence reads: CASSFTGLRRHEQFF. DNA of the CDR3: TGTGCCAGCAGTTTTACGGGACTACGAAGGCATGAGCAGTTCTTC.

The gene calls are TRBV9 and TRBJ1-1, with a tentative D call TRBD1 (5 bases). This CDR3 comprises 15 residues. The ends were cut back, 0 bases at V and 4 bases at J, with 13 bases in the middle. CDR1 SGDLS and CDR2 YYNGEE come from the germline V gene. The CDR3 coding sequence is TGTGCCAGCAGCGTAGTGGGGGGAGTGGGCACTGAAGCTTTCTTT. Its translation: CASSVVGGVGTEAFF.

CDR3 DNA sequence: TGTGCCAGCAGCTTCACGAAGCGGGGGGCTGGGCAGTTCTTC. Amino acid sequence: CASSFTKRGAGQFF. The rearrangement links TRBV7-9 to TRBJ2-1; 9 nucleotides match TRBD2. This CDR3 is 14 amino acids long. Germline assignment: CDR1 SEHNR and CDR2 FQNEAQ (reference sequence). Losses at the gene ends were 3 bases for V and 12 bases for J; bases not matched to a gene: 9. The whole variable domain, remainder taken from reference TRBV7-9 and TRBJ2-1, is DTGVSQNPRHKITKRGQNVTFRCDPISEHNRLYWYRQTLGQGPEFLTYFQNEAQLEKSRLLSDRFSAERPKGSFSTLEIQRTEQGDSAMYLCASSFTKRGAGQFFGPGTRLTVL.

As DNA, the CDR3 is TGTGCCAGCAGTTACTCGATGGGACTAGAGGCAGATACGCAGTATTTT. Amino acid sequence: CASSYSMGLEADTQYF. The V call is TRBV6-2 or TRBV6-3, the J call TRBJ2-3, with 8 bases fitting TRBD2. The CDR3 spans 16 residues. Trimming took 0 bases from V and 4 from J; bases not matched to a gene: 6. From germline, CDR1 is MNHEY and CDR2 SVGEGT.

The V call is TRBV7-9, the J call TRBJ2-7, with 9 bases that match TRBD1. This CDR3 is 14 amino acids long. Germline lookup yields CDR1 SEHNR and CDR2 FQNEAQ (reference sequence). V lost 6 bases, J lost 5 bases, and 8 bases stayed unmatched. Here the CDR3 DNA reads TGTGCCAGCAGTCCAGGACAGGGGCAACACGAGCAGTACTTC. Translation: CASSPGQGQHEQYF.

The CDR3 here is CASSQAGTQYF. For the CDR3, the DNA is TGTGCCAGCAGCCAAGCCGGTACGCAGTATTTT. This rearrangement joins TRBV3-1 to TRBJ2-3; D gene uncertain. Germline CDR1 and CDR2: LGHDT and YNNKEL (reference sequence). Trimming removed 1 base from V and 8 bases from J, with 4 bases in between. The CDR3 covers 11 residues.

In this sample, this clonotype turned up many times. This sequence joins TRBV4-2 and TRBJ2-2; the match to TRBD1 covers 10 bases. This CDR3 has 19 amino acids. Germline CDR1 reads LGHNA; CDR2 reads YNFKEQ. The ends lost 3 bases at V and 3 bases at J; junction bases unmatched: 13. CDR3 DNA: TGTGCCAGCAGCCATCCAGAGAGGACAGGGGGGATTGACACCGGGGAGCTGTTTTTT. It yields the protein CASSHPERTGGIDTGELFF.

This clonotype occurred a few times. J is TRBJ2-3 and V is TRBV9; the D gene is possibly TRBD2 (5 bases). CDR1 and CDR2 (germline): SGDLS, YYNGEE. The CDR3 runs 16 residues. Deletions cut 3 bases from V and 1 base from J, with 15 bases between. CDR3 amino acids: CASSALALLGTDTQYF. The CDR3 DNA reads TGTGCCAGCAGCGCCCTAGCCCTCTTGGGCACAGATACGCAGTATTTT. The full variable domain, with the rest looked up from reference TRBV9 and TRBJ2-3, is DSGVTQTPKHLITATGQRVTLRCSPRSGDLSVYWYQQSLDQGLQFLIQYYNGEERAKGNILERFSAQQFPDLHSELNLSSLELGDSALYFCASSALALLGTDTQYFGPGTRLTVL.

The CDR3 nucleotides read TGTGCCAGCAGTTACCGCAGCACAGGGGGTGGCGAGCAGTACTTC. Translation: CASSYRSTGGGEQYF. The chain uses TRBV6-5 and TRBJ2-7; 8 bases align to TRBD1. The ends lost 2 bases at V and 6 bases at J; junction bases unmatched: 9. Germline V gives CDR1 MNHEY, CDR2 SVGAGI. This CDR3 region has 15 residues.

This clonotype came up a few times. The rearrangement uses TRBV9 and TRBJ2-5; no reliable D call. This CDR3 is built from 15 residues. Per the germline V gene, CDR1 is SGDLS and CDR2 is YYNGEE. V lost 0 bases, J lost 5 bases, and 14 bases lay in between. CDR3 loop: CASSVGLGLGETQYF. Here the CDR3 DNA reads TGTGCCAGCAGCGTAGGGCTGGGTCTGGGTGAGACCCAGTACTTC. Supplemented by reference TRBV9 and TRBJ2-5, the full variable domain reads DSGVTQTPKHLITATGQRVTLRCSPRSGDLSVYWYQQSLDQGLQFLIQYYNGEERAKGNILERFSAQQFPDLHSELNLSSLELGDSALYFCASSVGLGLGETQYFGPGTRLLVL.

This clonotype appeared once. The gene calls are TRBV4-1 and TRBJ1-6, with 9 bases identical to TRBD1. Per the germline V gene, CDR1 is MGHRA and CDR2 is YSYEKL. The ends lost 0 bases at V and 8 bases at J; junction bases unmatched: 5. CDR3 length: 16 amino acids. The CDR3, as DNA: TGCGCCAGCAGCCAAGATCCATGGACAGGGGATTCACCCCTCCACTTT. Amino acids: CASSQDPWTGDSPLHF.

There are a few counts of this clonotype. The chain joins TRBV9 to TRBJ2-3, with D possibly TRBD2 on 6 matching bases. Germline assignment: CDR1 SGDLS and CDR2 YYNGEE. V was clipped by 0 bases and J by 2 bases, with 13 bases between them. The CDR3 spans 16 residues. CDR3: CASSVEGLGLTDTQYF. DNA of the CDR3: TGTGCCAGCAGCGTAGAAGGTTTGGGACTCACAGATACGCAGTATTTT.

The V call is TRBV4-1, the J call TRBJ2-1, with D possibly being TRBD1 or TRBD2 (6 bases each). Trimming left V 8 bases short and J 5 bases short, with 16 bases between. CDR3 length: 14 amino acids. Germline values: CDR1 MGHRA, CDR2 YSYEKL. The CDR3 DNA reads TGCGCCAGCGGAAATCTGGGGGGCCACAATGAGCAGTTCTTC. Its protein product is CASGNLGGHNEQFF.

This clonotype was observed a few times. The chain uses TRBV12-3 or TRBV12-4 and TRBJ2-5; D not certain. CDR3 size: 12 residues. The V end lost 4 bases, the J end lost 9 bases, and 12 bases lay between the germline ends. The CDR3 nucleotides are TGTGCCAGCAGTTCACGTGACTCTTCCCAGTACTTC. Protein product: CASSSRDSSQYF.

This clonotype was counted ten times or more. The chain employs TRBV4-1 and TRBJ1-1; the D is unclear. The CDR3 has 13 residues. The V gene's germline CDR1 is MGHRA and CDR2 YSYEKL. Trimming pared 7 bases from V and 5 bases from J, leaving 14 bases between. Here the CDR3 DNA reads TGCGCCAGCACCCCAGAGTTGCGGACTGAAGCTTTCTTT. It specifies CASTPELRTEAFF.

In its sample, this clonotype was seen a few times. J is TRBJ2-2 and V is TRBV7-8, with TRBD2 as a possible D gene (6 bases). From germline, CDR1 is SGHVS and CDR2 FQNEAQ. The CDR3 runs to 15 residues. The ends were cut back, 3 bases at V and 3 bases at J, with 11 bases in the middle. CDR3 in amino acids: CASSLGGTYTGELFF. The DNA of the CDR3 is TGTGCCAGCAGCTTGGGCGGGACGTACACCGGGGAGCTGTTTTTT.

This clonotype was picked up many times. The V gene is TRBV7-9, the J gene TRBJ1-1, with D maybe TRBD1 (6 bases). The CDR3 has 15 amino acids. V was pared by 4 bases and J by 5 bases, with 17 bases between. Germline V gene sequence: CDR1 SEHNR, CDR2 FQNEAQ (reference sequence). In DNA form, the CDR3 reads TGTGCCAGCAGCTCTCGGGGGGGCCGGTGGACTGAAGCTTTCTTT. This gives the protein CASSSRGGRWTEAFF.

J is TRBJ2-7 and V is TRBV20-1; D is possibly TRBD1 or TRBD2 (5 bases each). Germline values: CDR1 DFQATT, CDR2 SNEGSKA (reference sequence). The CDR3 contains 16 residues. Trimming took off 0 bases at V and 3 bases at J, with 18 bases between the two ends. The CDR3 here is CSARDLFGARNYEQYF. The CDR3 DNA reads as TGCAGTGCTAGAGATTTGTTCGGGGCGAGGAACTACGAGCAGTACTTC.

This clonotype was counted between two and nine times. The V call is TRBV6-2 or TRBV6-3, the J call TRBJ2-6, with a tentative D call TRBD1 (6 bases). Looked up from germline, CDR1 is MNHEY and CDR2 is SVGEGT. The CDR3 extends over 16 amino acids. Trimming left V 6 bases short and J 0 bases short, with 12 bases between. DNA for the CDR3: TGTGCCAGCAGCCATGGGACACACTCTGGGGCCAACGTCCTGACTTTC. Translated, it gives CASSHGTHSGANVLTF.

The chain recombines TRBV29-1 with TRBJ2-5; possible D gene TRBD2, 7 bases. The germline CDR1 and CDR2 sequences are SQVTM and ANQGSEA. The CDR3 consists of 14 residues. Trimming removed 4 bases at V and 4 bases at J, with 16 bases between. DNA of the CDR3: TGCAGCGTTGTAGTCCGGGGGGCTGGAGAGACCCAGTACTTC. It translates to CSVVVRGAGETQYF. Using reference TRBV29-1 and TRBJ2-5 for the parts outside the CDR3, the full variable domain is SAVISQKPSRDICQRGTSLTIQCQVDSQVTMMFWYRQQPGQSLTLIATANQGSEATYESGFVIDKFPISRPNLTFSTLTVSNMSPEDSSIYLCSVVVRGAGETQYFGPGTRLLVL.

This clonotype was seen repeatedly, ten times or more. The chain recombines TRBV7-2 with TRBJ1-2, with a weak D call TRBD1 (6 bases). The V end lost 3 bases, the J end lost 3 bases, and 11 bases lay between the germline ends. The V gene's germline CDR1 is SGHTA and CDR2 FQGNSA. The CDR3 totals 14 residues. The chain's CDR3 is CASSFLGAYYGYTF. The CDR3 region has the DNA TGTGCCAGCAGCTTTCTGGGGGCCTACTATGGCTACACCTTC.

This clonotype was observed many times. The chain recombines TRBV10-3 with TRBJ2-5; 8 nucleotides line up with TRBD1. Germline CDR1 and CDR2: ENHRY and SYGVKD. With 6 bases clipped from V and 5 bases from J, the junction kept 5 bases outside the gene matches. CDR3 length equals 13 residues. In nucleotides, the CDR3 is TGTGCCATCAGCGACAGGGGCGGGGAGACCCAGTACTTC. Residues: CAISDRGGETQYF.

This clonotype was counted between two and nine times. The rearrangement joins TRBV15 to TRBJ2-7; perhaps TRBD1 as D (5 bases). Germline values: CDR1 LNHNV, CDR2 YYDKDF (reference sequence). The CDR3 loop spans 13 amino acids. With 9 bases removed from V and 5 bases from J, the gap between germline ends came to 17 bases. CDR3 in DNA: TGTGCCACTTCGGGCCGTTGGGGCGACGAGCAGTACTTC. It codes for CATSGRWGDEQYF.

The rearrangement uses TRBV6-2 or TRBV6-3 and TRBJ2-7; D is possibly TRBD1 or TRBD2 (5 bases each). The germline gives CDR1 MNHEY, CDR2 SVGEGT. V was shortened by 5 bases and J by 3 bases, with 14 bases between the two germline ends. The CDR3 is made up of 14 amino acids. CDR3 in DNA: TGTGCCAGCAGTCAAGTTGTGGGGGACTACGAGCAGTACGTC. It is translated as CASSQVVGDYEQYV.

V and J are TRBV7-3 and TRBJ1-6, with D possibly being TRBD1 (5 bases). The germline V and J ends were trimmed by 6 bases and 7 bases, with 13 bases remaining between them. The CDR3 spans 14 residues. The V gene's germline CDR1 is SGHTA and CDR2 FQGTGA. The CDR3 DNA is TGTGCCAGCAGTCATGGGACGTGGAATTCACCCCTCCACTTT. It translates to CASSHGTWNSPLHF.

In this sample, this clonotype turned up many times. V usage is TRBV9 and J usage is TRBJ2-3, with 10 positions matching TRBD1. CDR3 length: 16 amino acids. Trimming removed 1 base from V and 3 bases from J; junction bases left unmatched: 5. The germline gives CDR1 SGDLS, CDR2 YYNGEE. Here the CDR3 reads CASSVPRTGGTDTQYF. CDR3 DNA: TGTGCCAGCAGCGTACCGAGGACAGGGGGAACAGATACGCAGTATTTT.

The chain is built from TRBV2 and TRBJ2-1, with D hard to call. Germline-derived CDR1 and CDR2 are SNHLY and FYNNEI. There are 14 residues in the CDR3. V was shortened by 2 bases and J by 4 bases, with 9 bases between the two germline ends. The DNA for the CDR3 is TGTGCCAGCAGTGAACACCCCCTTTACAATGAGCAGTTCTTC. Translating it yields CASSEHPLYNEQFF.

The V call is TRBV7-9, the J call TRBJ2-5; D unclear. The CDR3 sequence is 13 residues long. Germline V lookup: CDR1 SEHNR, CDR2 FQNEAQ (reference sequence). Trimming cost V 1 base and J 5 bases, with 8 bases left between them. The CDR3 DNA reads as TGTGCCAGCAGCTTAGGGGTGATGGAGACCCAGTACTTC. Translated, it gives CASSLGVMETQYF.

In its sample, this clonotype was seen many times. The chain carries TRBV29-1 and TRBJ2-2; no reliable D call. Germline loops: CDR1 SQVTM, CDR2 ANQGSEA. Trimming pared 3 bases from V and 3 bases from J, leaving 5 bases between. This CDR3 contains 12 residues. In DNA, the CDR3 is TGCAGCGTTGAGCCATACACCGGGGAGCTGTTTTTT. This translates into CSVEPYTGELFF.